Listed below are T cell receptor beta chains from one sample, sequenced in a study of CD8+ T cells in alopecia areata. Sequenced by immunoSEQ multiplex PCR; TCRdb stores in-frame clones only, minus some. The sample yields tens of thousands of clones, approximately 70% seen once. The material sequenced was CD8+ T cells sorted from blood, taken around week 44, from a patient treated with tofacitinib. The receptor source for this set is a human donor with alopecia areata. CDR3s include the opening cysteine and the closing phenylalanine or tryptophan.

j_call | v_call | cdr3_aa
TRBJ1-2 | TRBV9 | CASSVGNSNYGYTF
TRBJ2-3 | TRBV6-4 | CASSEGRQGTDTQYF
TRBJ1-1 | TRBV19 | CASREQGTEAFF
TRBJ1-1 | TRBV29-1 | CSVEPSQGARGTEAFF
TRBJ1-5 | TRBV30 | CAWEMGGRGQPQHF
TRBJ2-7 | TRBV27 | CASSLSTGWDEQYF
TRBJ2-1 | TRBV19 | CASTLAGGNYNEQFF
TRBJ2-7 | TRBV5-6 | CASSFGTSVYEQYF
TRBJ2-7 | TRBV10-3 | CAIMGDAYEQYF
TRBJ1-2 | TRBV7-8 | CASSLGDEEPYGYTF
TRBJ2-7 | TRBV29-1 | CSVGQQGTHEQYF
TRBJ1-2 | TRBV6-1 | CASSEGGIHYGYTF
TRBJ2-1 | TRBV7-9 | CASSLPSGEQFF
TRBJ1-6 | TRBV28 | CASSLGQGVSPLHF
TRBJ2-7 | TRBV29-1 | CSVEVSGQESYEQYF
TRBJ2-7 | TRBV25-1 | CASSETGGPYEQYF
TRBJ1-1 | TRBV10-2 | CASSESLGVTEAFF
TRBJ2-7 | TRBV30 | CAWSVGQGAYEQYF
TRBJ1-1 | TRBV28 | CASSFISGTEAFF
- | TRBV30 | CASERGPTYEQYF
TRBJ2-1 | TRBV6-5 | CASRVHNEQFF
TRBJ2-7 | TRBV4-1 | CASSQDILSEQYF
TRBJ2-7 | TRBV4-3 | CASSQAHRTISSYEQYF
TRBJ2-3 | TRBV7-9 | CAGLAGGPTDTQYF
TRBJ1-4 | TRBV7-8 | CASSLGHFVGEKLFF
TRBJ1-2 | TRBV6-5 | CASSQGGWGYTF
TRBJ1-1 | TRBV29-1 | CSVEDRQGIRVEAFF
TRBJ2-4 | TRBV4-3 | CASSQAFSAKNIQYF
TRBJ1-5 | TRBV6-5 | CASSYSPEGNQPQHF
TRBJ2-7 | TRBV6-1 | CASTDQGEQYF
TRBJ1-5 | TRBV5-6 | CASSLGDQPQHF
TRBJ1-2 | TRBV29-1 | CSVEGTGGYTF
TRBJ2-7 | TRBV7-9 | CASSSGQTYEQYF
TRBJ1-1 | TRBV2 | CASKQGPEAFF
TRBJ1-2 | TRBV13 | CASSSERGYYGYTF
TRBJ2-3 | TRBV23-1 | CASSQWTGRADTQYF
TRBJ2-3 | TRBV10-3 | CAITDLSGGDTDTQYF
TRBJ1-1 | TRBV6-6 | CASSPDRPGAFF
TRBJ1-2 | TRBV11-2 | CASSLGASPKYGYTF
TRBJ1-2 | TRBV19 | CASSPRTAEPPYYGYTF
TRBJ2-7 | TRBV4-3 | CASSQDSTGTYEQYF
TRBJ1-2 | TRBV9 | CASSVDGTGGNGYTF